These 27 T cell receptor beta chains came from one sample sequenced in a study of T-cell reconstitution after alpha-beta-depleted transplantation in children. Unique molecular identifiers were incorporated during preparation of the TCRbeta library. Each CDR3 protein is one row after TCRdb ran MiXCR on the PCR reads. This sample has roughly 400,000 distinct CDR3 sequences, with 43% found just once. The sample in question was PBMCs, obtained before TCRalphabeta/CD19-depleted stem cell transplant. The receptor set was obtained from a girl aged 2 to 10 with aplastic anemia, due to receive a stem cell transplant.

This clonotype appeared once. The CDR3 bases are TGTGCCAGCACCGCGGACAGGGGGGGAACTGAAGCTTTCTTT. Translated: CASTADRGGTEAFF. The J gene is TRBJ1-1, the V gene TRBV6-1; TRBD1 matches 10 bases. Germline assignment: CDR1 MNHNS and CDR2 SASEGT. Trimming took 7 bases from V and 5 from J; bases not matched to a gene: 7. The CDR3 runs to 14 residues.

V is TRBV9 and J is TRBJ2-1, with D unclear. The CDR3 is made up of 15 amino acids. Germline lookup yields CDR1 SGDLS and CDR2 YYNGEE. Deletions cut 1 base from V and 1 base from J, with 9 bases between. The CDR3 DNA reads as TGTGCCAGCAGCGTAAGTCCAGATTCCTACAATGAGCAGTTCTTC. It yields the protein CASSVSPDSYNEQFF.

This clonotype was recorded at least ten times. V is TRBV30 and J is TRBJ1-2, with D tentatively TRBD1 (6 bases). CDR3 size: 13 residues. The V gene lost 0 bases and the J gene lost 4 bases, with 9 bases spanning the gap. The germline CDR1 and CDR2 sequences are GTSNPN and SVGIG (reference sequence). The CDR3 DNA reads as TGTGCCTGGAGTGTTAAGGGGGGCTATGGCTACACCTTC. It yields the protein CAWSVKGGYGYTF.

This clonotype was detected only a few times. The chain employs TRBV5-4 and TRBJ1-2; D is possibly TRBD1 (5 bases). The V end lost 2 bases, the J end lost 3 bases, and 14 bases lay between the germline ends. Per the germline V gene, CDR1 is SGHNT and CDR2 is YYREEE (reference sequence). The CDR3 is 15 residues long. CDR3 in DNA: TGTGCCAGCAGCTTTATAGGCGGGACCGACTATGGCTACACCTTC. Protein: CASSFIGGTDYGYTF.

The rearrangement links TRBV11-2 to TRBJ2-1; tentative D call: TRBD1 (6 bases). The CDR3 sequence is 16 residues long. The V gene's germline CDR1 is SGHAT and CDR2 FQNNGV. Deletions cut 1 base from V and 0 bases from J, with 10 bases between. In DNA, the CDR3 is TGTGCCAGCAGCTTAGGGGACATGGGCTCCTACAATGAGCAGTTCTTC. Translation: CASSLGDMGSYNEQFF.

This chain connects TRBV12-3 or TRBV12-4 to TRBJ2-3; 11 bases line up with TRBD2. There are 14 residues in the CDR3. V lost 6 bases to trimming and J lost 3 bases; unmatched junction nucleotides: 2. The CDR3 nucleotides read TGTGCCAGCAGATCTAGCGGGAGGACAGATACGCAGTATTTT. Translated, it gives CASRSSGRTDTQYF.

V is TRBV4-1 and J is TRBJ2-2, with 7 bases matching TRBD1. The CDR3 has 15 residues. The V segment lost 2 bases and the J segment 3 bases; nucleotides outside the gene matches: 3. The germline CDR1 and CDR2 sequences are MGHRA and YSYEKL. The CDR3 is CASSQLDRDTGELFF. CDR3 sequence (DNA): TGCGCCAGCAGCCAACTAGACAGGGACACCGGGGAGCTGTTTTTT.

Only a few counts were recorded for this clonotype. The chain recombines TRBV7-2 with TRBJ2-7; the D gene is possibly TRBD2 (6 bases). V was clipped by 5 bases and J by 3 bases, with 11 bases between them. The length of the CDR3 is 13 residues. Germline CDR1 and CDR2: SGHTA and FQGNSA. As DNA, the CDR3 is TGTGCCAGCAGCGTTCGGGGGTACTACGAGCAGTACTTC. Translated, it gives CASSVRGYYEQYF.

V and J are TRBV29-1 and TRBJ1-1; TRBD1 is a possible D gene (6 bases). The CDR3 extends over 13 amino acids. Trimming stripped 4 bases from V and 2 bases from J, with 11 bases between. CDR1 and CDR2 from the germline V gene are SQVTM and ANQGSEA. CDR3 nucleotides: TGCAGCGTTGGGGGGGCCCTAAACACTGAAGCTTTCTTT. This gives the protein CSVGGALNTEAFF. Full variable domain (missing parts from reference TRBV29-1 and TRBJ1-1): SAVISQKPSRDICQRGTSLTIQCQVDSQVTMMFWYRQQPGQSLTLIATANQGSEATYESGFVIDKFPISRPNLTFSTLTVSNMSPEDSSIYLCSVGGALNTEAFFGQGTRLTVV.

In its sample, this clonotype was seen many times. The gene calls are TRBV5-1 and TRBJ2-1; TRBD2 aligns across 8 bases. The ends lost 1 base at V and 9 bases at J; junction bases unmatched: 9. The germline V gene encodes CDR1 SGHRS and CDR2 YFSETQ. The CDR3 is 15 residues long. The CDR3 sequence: CASSLREGPGGEQFF. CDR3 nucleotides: TGCGCCAGCAGCTTGCGGGAGGGCCCGGGGGGTGAGCAGTTCTTC.

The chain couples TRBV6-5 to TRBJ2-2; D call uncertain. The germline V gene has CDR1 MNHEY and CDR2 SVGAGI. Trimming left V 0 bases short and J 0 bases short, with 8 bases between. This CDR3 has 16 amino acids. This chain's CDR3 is CASSYSVAPNTGELFF. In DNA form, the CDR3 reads TGTGCCAGCAGTTACTCGGTTGCACCGAACACCGGGGAGCTGTTTTTT.

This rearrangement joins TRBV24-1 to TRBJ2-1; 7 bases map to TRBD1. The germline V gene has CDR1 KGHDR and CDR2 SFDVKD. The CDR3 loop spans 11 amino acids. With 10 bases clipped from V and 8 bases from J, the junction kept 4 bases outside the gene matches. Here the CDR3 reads CATRQGYEQFF. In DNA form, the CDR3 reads TGTGCCACTAGACAGGGCTATGAGCAGTTCTTC.

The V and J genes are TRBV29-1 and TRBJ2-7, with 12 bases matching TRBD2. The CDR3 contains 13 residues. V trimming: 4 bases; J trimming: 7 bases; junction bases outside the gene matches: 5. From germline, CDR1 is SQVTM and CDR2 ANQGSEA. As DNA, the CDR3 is TGCAGCGTTGGGGCTAGCGGGAGGGTTGAGCAGTACTTC. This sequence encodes CSVGASGRVEQYF.

The CDR3 DNA reads TGCAGTGCTAGAGCCCCTAGGGTCTTCTACAATGAGCAGTTCTTC. Translating it yields CSARAPRVFYNEQFF. The chain joins TRBV20-1 to TRBJ2-1, with unresolved D. The germline gives CDR1 DFQATT, CDR2 SNEGSKA (reference sequence). The CDR3 is 15 amino acids. Trimming cost V 1 base and J 3 bases, with 13 bases left between them.

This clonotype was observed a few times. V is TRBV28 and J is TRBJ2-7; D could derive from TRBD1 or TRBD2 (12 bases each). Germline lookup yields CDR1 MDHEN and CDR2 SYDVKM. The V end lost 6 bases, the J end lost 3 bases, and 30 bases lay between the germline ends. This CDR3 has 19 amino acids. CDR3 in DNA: TGTGCCAGCAGCCTTCGGGACAGGGGGCGGACTAGCGGGATCTACGAGCAGTACTTC. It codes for CASSLRDRGRTSGIYEQYF.

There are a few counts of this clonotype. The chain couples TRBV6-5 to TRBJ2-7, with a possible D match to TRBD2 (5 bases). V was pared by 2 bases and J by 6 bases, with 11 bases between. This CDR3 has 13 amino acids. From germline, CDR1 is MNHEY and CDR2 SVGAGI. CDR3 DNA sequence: TGTGCCAGCAGTTACCTTGCGGCGGGCGAGCAGTACTTC. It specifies CASSYLAAGEQYF.

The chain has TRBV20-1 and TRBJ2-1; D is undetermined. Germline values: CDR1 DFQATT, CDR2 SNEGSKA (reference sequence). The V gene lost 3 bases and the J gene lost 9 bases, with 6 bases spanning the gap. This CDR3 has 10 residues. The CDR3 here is CSASLTEQFF. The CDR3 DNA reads TGCAGTGCTAGTCTAACTGAGCAGTTCTTC.

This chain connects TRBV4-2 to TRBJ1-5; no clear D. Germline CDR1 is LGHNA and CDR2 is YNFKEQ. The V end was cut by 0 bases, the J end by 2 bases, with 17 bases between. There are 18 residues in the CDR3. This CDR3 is CASSQDPPGEYGNQPQHF. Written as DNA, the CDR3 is TGTGCCAGCAGCCAAGATCCCCCGGGAGAATATGGCAATCAGCCCCAGCATTTT.

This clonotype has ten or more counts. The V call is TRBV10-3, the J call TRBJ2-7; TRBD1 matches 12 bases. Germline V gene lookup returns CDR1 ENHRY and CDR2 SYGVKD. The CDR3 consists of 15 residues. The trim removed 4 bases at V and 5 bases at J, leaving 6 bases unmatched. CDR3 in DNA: TGTGCCATCAGTGCAGCCGGGACAGGGGGCGACGAGCAGTACTTC. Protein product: CAISAAGTGGDEQYF.

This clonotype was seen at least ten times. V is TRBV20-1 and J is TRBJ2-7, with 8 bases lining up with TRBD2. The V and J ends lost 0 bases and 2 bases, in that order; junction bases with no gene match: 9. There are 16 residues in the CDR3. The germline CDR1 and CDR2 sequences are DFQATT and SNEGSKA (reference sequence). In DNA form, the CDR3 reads TGCAGTGCTAGAGATACGGCCCGGGAGGGCACCTACGAGCAGTACTTC. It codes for CSARDTAREGTYEQYF.

Here the CDR3 reads CAWSPYSERDGYTF. DNA for the CDR3: TGTGCCTGGAGTCCCTATAGTGAGAGAGATGGCTACACCTTC. The gene calls are TRBV30 and TRBJ1-2; no reliable D call. This CDR3 is 14 amino acids long. The V and J ends lost 2 bases and 6 bases respectively, with 16 bases between them. The germline V gene has CDR1 GTSNPN and CDR2 SVGIG (reference sequence).

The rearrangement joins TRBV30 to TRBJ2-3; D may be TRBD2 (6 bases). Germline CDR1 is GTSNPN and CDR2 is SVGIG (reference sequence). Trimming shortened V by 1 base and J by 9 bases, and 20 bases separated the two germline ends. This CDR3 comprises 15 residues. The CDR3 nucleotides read TGTGCCTGGAGTGCCGCTGCGGGGTTTACATGGACGCAGTATTTT. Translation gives CAWSAAAGFTWTQYF.

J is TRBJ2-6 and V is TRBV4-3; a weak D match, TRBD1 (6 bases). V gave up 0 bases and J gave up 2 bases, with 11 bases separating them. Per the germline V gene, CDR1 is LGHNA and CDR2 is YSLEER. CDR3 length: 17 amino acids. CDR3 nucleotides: TGCGCCAGCAGCCAAGAGTCGGCAGGGGCTGGGGCCAACGTCCTGACTTTC. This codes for CASSQESAGAGANVLTF.

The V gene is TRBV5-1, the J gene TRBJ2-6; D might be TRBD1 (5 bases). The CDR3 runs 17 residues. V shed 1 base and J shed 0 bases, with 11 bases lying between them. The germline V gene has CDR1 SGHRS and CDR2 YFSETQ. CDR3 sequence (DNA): TGCGCCAGCAGCTTGTTTATTAGGGGCTCTGGGGCCAACGTCCTGACTTTC. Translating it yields CASSLFIRGSGANVLTF.

CDR3 sequence (DNA): TGTGCCAGCAGCTTGGGACTACAATACGAGCAGTACTTC. Amino acids: CASSLGLQYEQYF. The V call is TRBV7-2, the J call TRBJ2-7; TRBD2 matches at 7 bases. This CDR3 contains 13 residues. Germline trimming cut 3 bases from V and 4 bases from J; bases unmatched to any gene: 3. In germline, CDR1 is SGHTA, CDR2 FQGNSA.

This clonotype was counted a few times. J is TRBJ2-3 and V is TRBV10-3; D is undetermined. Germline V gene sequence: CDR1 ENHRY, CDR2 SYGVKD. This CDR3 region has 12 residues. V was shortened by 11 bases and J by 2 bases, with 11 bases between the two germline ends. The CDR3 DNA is TGTGCCCTCGGCAGCTCCACAGATACGCAGTATTTT. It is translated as CALGSSTDTQYF.

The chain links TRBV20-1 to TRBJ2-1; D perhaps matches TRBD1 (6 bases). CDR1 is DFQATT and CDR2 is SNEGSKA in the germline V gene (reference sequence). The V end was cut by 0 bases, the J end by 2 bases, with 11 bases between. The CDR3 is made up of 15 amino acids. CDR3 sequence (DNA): TGCAGTGCTAGAGATCGGTACAGGGCCTACAATGAGCAGTTCTTC. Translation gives CSARDRYRAYNEQFF.